This T cell receptor beta chain comes out of a study of technical replicates of blood from a handful of donors. The CDR3 length is 15 residues. Germline lookup yields CDR1 ENHRY and CDR2 SYGVKD. Unmatched junction bases numbered 4, after V lost 4 bases and J lost 3 bases. Clones were read by immunoSEQ multiplex PCR, and TCRdb kept only the in-frame ones, dropping some. The sample holds 87,000 or so clones; just over 90% are singletons and the top ten take about 0.27%. The specimen sequenced was T cells isolated from PBMCs. This chain joins TRBV10-3 and TRBJ1-5; TRBD1 matches at 9 bases. This sequence originates from a human donor in good health. The CDR3 DNA reads as TGTGCCATCAGTGGAGACAGGGGGTACAATCAGCCCCAGCATTTT. This gives the protein CAISGDRGYNQPQHF.